The 4 T cell receptor beta chains below were found in one sample sequenced in a study of graft-versus-host responses after intestinal transplantation. Repertoires were generated with immunoSEQ multiplex PCR, while TCRdb's copy carries only in-frame clones and drops some. The sample records 35,000 to 45,000 clones, 85% to 90% being singletons. Specimen: PBMCs, collected 267 days after transplant. These receptors originate from a human patient who received an intestinal transplant, so some T cells may come from the graft donor.

The genes are TRBV9 and TRBJ1-3, with D possibly matching TRBD1 (6 bases). Trimming cost V 0 bases and J 2 bases, with 12 bases left between them. This CDR3 has 16 residues. Per germline, CDR1 SGDLS and CDR2 YYNGEE. Here the CDR3 reads CASSVARPGAGNTIYF. The DNA of the CDR3 is TGTGCCAGCAGCGTAGCTCGGCCAGGGGCTGGAAACACCATATATTTT.

The chain couples TRBV19 to TRBJ1-1, with 8 nucleotides matching TRBD1. Germline CDR1 reads LNHDA; CDR2 reads SQIVND (reference sequence). CDR3 length: 12 amino acids. Trimming cost V 8 bases and J 5 bases; bases outside gene matches: 4. In DNA form, the CDR3 reads TGTGCCAGTGGACAGGGTTGGACTGAAGCTTTCTTT. It codes for CASGQGWTEAFF.

This chain links TRBV13 with TRBJ2-7; TRBD1 aligns across 12 bases. The V segment lost 0 bases and the J segment 6 bases; nucleotides outside the gene matches: 3. CDR1 PRHDT and CDR2 FYEKMQ come from the germline V gene (reference sequence). The CDR3 runs 15 residues. For the CDR3, the DNA is TGTGCCAGCAGCTTAGGGGGACAGGGGGCAAGCGAGCAGTACTTC. This encodes CASSLGGQGASEQYF.

The chain joins TRBV27 to TRBJ2-6, with D possibly being TRBD1 (6 bases). The CDR3 consists of 15 residues. CDR1 is MNHEY, CDR2 SMNVEV, per germline (reference sequence). Trimming took off 6 bases at V and 0 bases at J, with 9 bases between the two ends. The CDR3 protein is CASRPGASGANVLTF. In nucleotides, the CDR3 is TGTGCCAGCAGGCCAGGGGCCTCTGGGGCCAACGTCCTGACTTTC.